The source of this TCR beta chain is a study of OX40 agonist ivuxolimab in advanced cancers. Study details: Ivuxolimab was delivered to patients intravenously every 2 weeks at doses spanning 0.01 to 10 mg/kg. Hepatocellular carcinoma, melanoma, renal cell or head and neck cancer was diagnosed in the dose-escalation patients. Partial responses were seen in three patients, one with hepatocellular carcinoma and two with cutaneous melanoma. Study results and limitations: CD8+ T cells (on average) carried more expanded clones than CD4+ T cells.

As for this clone: Its target is not known.

The CDR3 sequence is 18 residues long. Trimming shortened V by 2 bases and J by 6 bases, and 23 bases separated the two germline ends. The germline CDR1 and CDR2 sequences are MDHEN and SYDVKM. Some clones are missing from TCRdb's copy, which holds only in-frame ones; the method was immunoSEQ multiplex PCR. The sample yields fewer than 65,000 clones, approximately 80% seen once. This TCR was recovered from an adult with an advanced solid tumor such as melanoma, head and neck, liver or kidney cancer. The J gene is TRBJ2-4, the V gene TRBV28; D might be TRBD1 or TRBD2, each matching 5 bases. The specimen comprised CD4+ or CD8+ T cells sorted from blood, sampled in a trial of the OX40 agonist ivuxolimab. DNA of the CDR3: TGTGCCAGCAGTTTAAGGGGACGAGTCCGGAGAGGCGGAAACATTCAGTACTTC. Protein product: CASSLRGRVRRGGNIQYF.